The rows below give T cell receptor beta chains drawn from one sample of a study of Graves' ophthalmopathy and Graves' hyperthyroidism. TCRdb ran MiXCR on the multiplex PCR reads and lists one entry per CDR3 protein. The sample includes 900,000 to 1,200,000 distinct CDR3 sequences, about two fifths of them seen just once. The source material was peripheral blood or thyroid tissue (not recorded which). These receptor sequences come from an adult man with Graves' hyperthyroidism. Each CDR3 is given with its conserved first and last residue. The order of the fields is J gene, V gene, CDR3 protein.

J: TRBJ2-2; V: TRBV20-1; CDR3: CSASVVAGGSGELFF
J: TRBJ2-5; V: TRBV13; CDR3: CASSSGLAIETQYF
J: TRBJ1-2; V: TRBV2; CDR3: CASSAGTEHYGYTF
J: TRBJ1-5; V: TRBV10-3; CDR3: CAIARAGESMQPQHF
J: TRBJ2-2; V: TRBV27; CDR3: CASSFWRDDGELFF
J: TRBJ1-1; V: TRBV2; CDR3: CASSESTLAAEAFF
J: TRBJ2-7; V: TRBV11-2; CDR3: CASSQTGTNSYEQYF
J: TRBJ1-1; V: TRBV4-1; CDR3: CASSQGRTLAMNTEAFF
J: TRBJ2-7; V: TRBV7-8; CDR3: CASSLRTGHSTEQYF
J: TRBJ1-2; V: TRBV27; CDR3: CASSPDSVYGYTF
J: TRBJ2-5; V: TRBV3-1; CDR3: CASSQDDLGETQYF
J: TRBJ2-2; V: TRBV6-1; CDR3: CASSPGTGATNTGELFF
J: TRBJ1-6; V: TRBV5-1; CDR3: CASSLEGSSYNSPLHF
J: TRBJ1-5; V: TRBV27; CDR3: CASSPLWAGAVNQPQHF
J: TRBJ2-5; V: TRBV10-3; CDR3: CAISSAAAQETQYF
J: TRBJ1-5; V: TRBV6-5; CDR3: CASRERQGFQPQHF
J: TRBJ2-7; V: TRBV10-3; CDR3: CATRDTLSTYEQYF
J: TRBJ1-1; V: TRBV5-8; CDR3: CASSPAEGTEAFF
J: TRBJ1-1; V: TRBV6-5; CDR3: CASSYPGITEAFF
J: TRBJ2-3; V: TRBV2; CDR3: CASTLPLDTQYF
J: TRBJ1-2; V: TRBV7-8; CDR3: CASSLMGYGYTF
J: TRBJ1-4; V: TRBV7-9; CDR3: CASSLKTGLNEKLFF
J: TRBJ2-2; V: TRBV27; CDR3: CASSLGGSVGELFF
J: TRBJ2-6; V: TRBV7-9; CDR3: CASSSDGAYVLTF
J: TRBJ2-2; V: TRBV7-8; CDR3: CASSPRGGGELFF
J: TRBJ1-5; V: TRBV6-2/TRBV6-3; CDR3: CASSYPFGRGPAQPQHF
J: TRBJ2-5; V: TRBV5-1; CDR3: CASSLRASGSAETQYF
J: TRBJ1-4; V: TRBV29-1; CDR3: CSAKDRDNEKLFF
J: TRBJ2-7; V: TRBV29-1; CDR3: CSVEDAMDSAKTGVIEYF
J: TRBJ1-5; V: TRBV19; CDR3: CASSIPLRQPQHF
J: TRBJ2-5; V: TRBV24-1; CDR3: CATSGDRGWFKQETQYF
J: TRBJ1-6; V: TRBV7-8; CDR3: CASSQGKGLLPGPLHF
J: TRBJ2-7; V: TRBV29-1; CDR3: CSATSGRPYEQYF
J: TRBJ2-6; V: TRBV7-9; CDR3: CASSAGFAGANVLTF
J: TRBJ1-2; V: TRBV10-3; CDR3: CAISESITWAATNYGYTF
J: TRBJ1-1; V: TRBV10-2; CDR3: CAISPAGMNTEAFF
J: TRBJ1-5; V: TRBV7-8; CDR3: CASSHDRVGRQPQHF
J: TRBJ1-5; V: TRBV24-1; CDR3: CATSPTQSNQPQHF
J: TRBJ1-3; V: TRBV14; CDR3: CASSHRSGVSSGNTIYF
J: TRBJ2-5; V: TRBV10-1; CDR3: CASSAGGNAQETQYF
J: TRBJ1-4; V: TRBV15; CDR3: CATRPYGDNEKLFF
J: TRBJ1-5; V: TRBV6-6; CDR3: CASLRTGLRDQPQHF
J: TRBJ1-3; V: TRBV20-1; CDR3: CSARGDYYGYTIYF
J: TRBJ2-7; V: TRBV10-3; CDR3: CASSSSARDTTSYEQYF
J: TRBJ2-7; V: TRBV29-1; CDR3: CSVVEQYF
J: TRBJ1-2; V: TRBV24-1; CDR3: CATNTGDDGYTF
J: TRBJ2-7; V: TRBV7-8; CDR3: CASSRQGSEQYF
J: TRBJ2-7; V: TRBV7-9; CDR3: CASSFRQGRHEQYF
J: TRBJ1-4; V: TRBV7-9; CDR3: CASSVQGAEKDEKLFF
J: TRBJ1-2; V: TRBV28; CDR3: CASSSPGVNYGYTF
J: TRBJ2-7; V: TRBV9; CDR3: CASSAGGNSYEQYF
J: TRBJ1-5; V: TRBV6-1; CDR3: CASSEVETNQPQHF
J: TRBJ1-5; V: TRBV15; CDR3: CATRGDREGNQPQHF
J: TRBJ1-6; V: TRBV3-1; CDR3: CASRPDRGMKNSPLHF
J: TRBJ1-4; V: TRBV7-9; CDR3: CASVDREDEKLFF
J: TRBJ2-7; V: TRBV5-4; CDR3: CASSSDSQKRAYEQYF
J: TRBJ1-4; V: TRBV24-1; CDR3: CATSEAGTGF
J: TRBJ2-5; V: TRBV25-1; CDR3: CASSTGTAKETQYF
J: TRBJ2-5; V: TRBV11-2; CDR3: CASGVGGQPYF
J: TRBJ2-7; V: TRBV5-1; CDR3: CASSFTGMGEQYF